This T cell receptor (beta chain) stems from a study of T cell repertoires in cytomegalovirus infection. Study-wide background: It can be stated that public TCR beta signatures indicated CMV infection as well as a matching HLA type.

TCRdb re-analysed the reads in MiXCR, keeping a single row per CDR3 protein. The profile shows hundreds of thousands of distinct CDR3 sequences, 9.6% of them singletons. V shed 0 bases and J 5 bases; nucleotides not matched to a gene: 5. The length of the CDR3 is 15 residues. Germline CDR1 and CDR2: SQVTM and ANQGSEA. Study-wide results and caveats: Frequencies of public TCR beta families were cumulated, and this identified carriers of CMV plus the relevant HLA. In two of eight donors, the top clonotype was HLA-C-restricted CMV-specific.

To note about this clonotype: Its target is not known.

The rearrangement links TRBV29-1 to TRBJ2-2; 8 nucleotides agree with TRBD1. Sequenced material: PBMCs. This clonotype was sampled from a human donor in good health (CMV status not recorded). Some clones in this sample may be carry-over from other donors' samples. The CDR3 nucleotides read TGCAGCGTTGAAGAACAGGGGGAAGGGACCGGGGAGCTGTTTTTT. Translated, it gives CSVEEQGEGTGELFF.